Shown below are 30 T cell receptor beta chains from a single sample sequenced in a study of blood T cell repertoires in COVID-19. This table comes from immunoSEQ multiplex PCR, and its TCRdb copy is limited to in-frame clones, with some not included. The sample holds some 100,000 clones, 80% seen once. Sequencing was performed on peripheral blood. The receptors were sampled from a man aged 65 to 85 with active or convalescent COVID-19.

The chain carries TRBV24-1 and TRBJ1-2; 7 nucleotides match TRBD1. The CDR3 is 14 residues long. Trimming removed 5 bases from V and 3 bases from J; junction bases left unmatched: 5. CDR1 KGHDR and CDR2 SFDVKD come from the germline V gene. CDR3 residues: CATSGTGTDYGYTF. The DNA of the CDR3 is TGTGCCACCAGTGGGACCGGGACAGACTATGGCTACACCTTC.

The J gene is TRBJ1-1, the V gene TRBV5-1, with TRBD1 matching over 9 bases. From germline, CDR1 is SGHRS and CDR2 YFSETQ. This CDR3 spans 16 amino acids. The V and J ends lost 2 bases and 4 bases, in that order; junction bases with no gene match: 9. CDR3 protein: CASSFPTGGLGTEAFF. The CDR3 nucleotides are TGCGCCAGCAGCTTCCCGACAGGGGGATTGGGCACTGAAGCTTTCTTT.

The chain uses TRBV6-2 or TRBV6-3 and TRBJ2-1; perhaps TRBD1 as D (6 bases). Trimming took off 0 bases at V and 4 bases at J, with 16 bases between the two ends. Germline assignment: CDR1 MNHEY and CDR2 SVGEGT. The CDR3 consists of 17 residues. The CDR3 region is CASSYSIYGQKYNEQFF. The CDR3 bases are TGTGCCAGCAGTTACTCGATATATGGACAGAAATACAATGAGCAGTTCTTC.

The CDR3 region has the DNA TGTGCCAGCAGTTACTCGTTAACAAGAACTGAAGCTTTCTTT. Protein: CASSYSLTRTEAFF. The chain has TRBV6-5 and TRBJ1-1, with D hard to call. CDR1 and CDR2 (germline): MNHEY, SVGAGI. CDR3 size: 14 residues. V lost 0 bases and J 5 bases, leaving 10 bases between the germline ends.

This clone was counted once. This rearrangement joins TRBV19 to TRBJ1-2; 9 positions match TRBD1. This CDR3 region has 16 residues. Germline assignment: CDR1 LNHDA and CDR2 SQIVND (reference sequence). The V and J ends lost 5 bases and 1 base, in that order; junction bases with no gene match: 8. CDR3 in DNA: TGTGCCAGTAGTGCGGTCCCGGGACAGGGTAACTATGGCTACACCTTC. Translation gives CASSAVPGQGNYGYTF.

The chain combines TRBV2 with TRBJ2-7, with 9 positions matching TRBD2. Losses at the gene ends were 4 bases for V and 7 bases for J; bases not matched to a gene: 11. CDR3 length: 15 residues. Germline CDR1 reads SNHLY; CDR2 reads FYNNEI. The CDR3 nucleotides read TGTGCCAGCAGTGGTCAGGGACTAGCCGAGTCGGAGCAGTACTTC. Translated: CASSGQGLAESEQYF.

The chain joins TRBV30 to TRBJ2-1; D possibly corresponds to TRBD2 (6 bases). The germline V gene has CDR1 GTSNPN and CDR2 SVGIG (reference sequence). The CDR3 consists of 14 residues. Trimming shortened V by 4 bases and J by 0 bases, and 10 bases separated the two germline ends. The CDR3 is CAWKGRDSYNEQFF. As DNA, the CDR3 is TGTGCCTGGAAAGGGCGGGACTCCTACAATGAGCAGTTCTTC.

The chain has TRBV4-1 and TRBJ1-5; D may be TRBD1 (6 bases). The CDR3 covers 17 residues. Trimming took 1 base from V and 6 from J, leaving 19 bases between them. In germline, CDR1 is MGHRA, CDR2 YSYEKL. The CDR3 loop reads CASSQGRLGASRQPQHF. For the CDR3, the DNA is TGCGCCAGCAGCCAAGGACGCCTGGGGGCCTCACGTCAGCCCCAGCATTTT.

The chain has TRBV7-2 and TRBJ2-5, with TRBD2 matching over 10 bases. Germline values: CDR1 SGHTA, CDR2 FQGNSA. The CDR3 is made up of 15 amino acids. With V trimmed by 2 bases and J by 6 bases, 6 bases remained unmatched. The CDR3 loop reads CASSLQSGRAKTQYF. The CDR3 region has the DNA TGTGCCAGCAGCTTACAAAGCGGGAGGGCCAAGACCCAGTACTTC.

The rearrangement joins TRBV19 to TRBJ2-7, with 9 bases matching TRBD2. Per germline, CDR1 LNHDA and CDR2 SQIVND (reference sequence). Unmatched junction bases numbered 11, after V lost 5 bases and J lost 6 bases. The CDR3 covers 15 residues. In DNA form, the CDR3 reads TGTGCCAGTAGTGGGGCCGGGACTAGCCCCCTCGAGCAGTACTTC. Its protein product is CASSGAGTSPLEQYF. Together with reference TRBV19 and TRBJ2-7, the CDR3 gives the full variable domain: DGGITQSPKYLFRKEGQNVTLSCEQNLNHDAMYWYRQDPGQGLRLIYYSQIVNDFQKGDIAEGYSVSREKKESFPLTVTSAQKNPTAFYLCASSGAGTSPLEQYFGPGTRLTVT.

The chain links TRBV5-1 to TRBJ2-7, with TRBD1 identical over 11 bases. The trim removed 3 bases at V and 6 bases at J, leaving 5 bases unmatched. Germline V gives CDR1 SGHRS, CDR2 YFSETQ. The CDR3 contains 14 residues. The CDR3 nucleotides read TGCGCCAGCAGCTCGGACAGGGGGCTTTCCGAGCAGTACTTC. Amino acids: CASSSDRGLSEQYF.

The chain combines TRBV30 with TRBJ2-7; unclear D gene. The V and J ends lost 5 bases and 3 bases respectively, with 11 bases between them. Germline CDR1 is GTSNPN and CDR2 is SVGIG (reference sequence). This CDR3 is built from 12 residues. The CDR3 region has the DNA TGTGCCTGGTCCCGCCTGCGCTACGAGCAGTACTTC. It is translated as CAWSRLRYEQYF.

As DNA, the CDR3 is TGTGCCAGCAGCTCGGGTGGGAATGAGCAGTTCTTC. Protein: CASSSGGNEQFF. The chain uses TRBV7-2 and TRBJ2-1; D not resolved. Germline V gene data show CDR1 as SGHTA and CDR2 as FQGNSA. CDR3 length: 12 residues. Trimming took off 4 bases at V and 7 bases at J, with 8 bases between the two ends. Looking up the rest from reference TRBV7-2 and TRBJ2-1 gives the full variable domain: GAGVSQSPSNKVTEKGKDVELRCDPISGHTALYWYRQSLGQGLEFLIYFQGNSAPDKSGLPSDRFSAERTGGSVSTLTIQRTQQEDSAVYLCASSSGGNEQFFGPGTRLTVL.

The chain joins TRBV10-3 to TRBJ2-1, with TRBD2 as a possible D gene (5 bases). The CDR3 length is 13 residues. With 7 bases removed from V and 8 bases from J, the gap between germline ends came to 15 bases. Germline V gene lookup returns CDR1 ENHRY and CDR2 SYGVKD. CDR3 sequence reads: CAITQPLRDEQFF. The CDR3 nucleotides read TGTGCCATCACCCAGCCCCTGCGGGATGAGCAGTTCTTC.

The DNA for the CDR3 is TGTGCCACCAGTGTTGCAGGGTTAGGCGGCAATCAGCCCCAGCATTTT. It codes for CATSVAGLGGNQPQHF. The V gene is TRBV24-1, the J gene TRBJ1-5; the D gene is possibly TRBD1 (5 bases). The CDR3 totals 16 residues. V lost 5 bases and J lost 2, with 15 bases in between. Germline V gene lookup returns CDR1 KGHDR and CDR2 SFDVKD.

The J gene is TRBJ2-5, the V gene TRBV7-9; TRBD1 is a possible D gene (6 bases). Looked up from germline, CDR1 is SEHNR and CDR2 is FQNEAQ (reference sequence). V dropped 5 bases and J dropped 5 bases, with 15 bases sitting between them. The CDR3 has 14 amino acids. The CDR3 DNA sequence: TGTGCCAGCAGCATAATACAGGGTTGGGAGACCCAGTACTTC. Translation: CASSIIQGWETQYF. Drawing the rest from reference TRBV7-9 and TRBJ2-5, the complete variable domain is DTGVSQNPRHKITKRGQNVTFRCDPISEHNRLYWYRQTLGQGPEFLTYFQNEAQLEKSRLLSDRFSAERPKGSFSTLEIQRTEQGDSAMYLCASSIIQGWETQYFGPGTRLLVL.

The rearrangement joins TRBV19 to TRBJ2-7; 7 bases match TRBD1. The V gene end was trimmed by 6 bases and the J gene end by 6 bases; junction bases not matched to a gene: 11. CDR1 and CDR2 (germline): LNHDA, SQIVND (reference sequence). This CDR3 spans 14 amino acids. The CDR3 loop is CASSPTGANSEQYF. As DNA, the CDR3 is TGTGCCAGTAGCCCTACAGGGGCGAACAGCGAGCAGTACTTC.

This clone turned up a few times. This CDR3 reads CAWSAGTETYEQYF. The DNA for the CDR3 is TGTGCCTGGAGTGCCGGGACAGAGACCTACGAGCAGTACTTC. V gene TRBV30 combines with J gene TRBJ2-7, with 7 bases aligning to TRBD1. The ends lost 1 base at V and 2 bases at J; junction bases unmatched: 5. The CDR3 is 14 residues long. From germline, CDR1 is GTSNPN and CDR2 SVGIG (reference sequence).

The genes are TRBV11-3 and TRBJ2-1; TRBD1 matches at 10 bases. Germline CDR1 SGHNT, CDR2 YENEEA. V lost 5 bases, J lost 6 bases, and 4 bases stayed unmatched. This CDR3 has 14 residues. The CDR3 DNA sequence: TGTGCCAGCAGCCGACAGGGGGCGGCCAATGAGCAGTTCTTC. Its translation: CASSRQGAANEQFF.

The gene calls are TRBV15 and TRBJ2-5, with no clear D. Germline V gene lookup returns CDR1 LNHNV and CDR2 YYDKDF (reference sequence). Trimming pared 1 base from V and 0 bases from J, leaving 6 bases between. The CDR3 runs 14 residues. The CDR3 nucleotides are TGTGCCACCAGCAGAGGTGACAACCAAGAGACCCAGTACTTC. Translation: CATSRGDNQETQYF.

V and J are TRBV5-6 and TRBJ1-6; no reliable D call. Germline V gene sequence: CDR1 SGHDT, CDR2 YYEEEE. Between the trimmed V and J ends, which lost 2 bases and 0 bases, there was a span of 9 bases. The CDR3 consists of 16 residues. CDR3 nucleotides: TGTGCCAGCAGCTTCGGCGGAGACTCCTATAATTCACCCCTCCACTTT. The encoded protein is CASSFGGDSYNSPLHF.

This chain uses TRBV7-9 with TRBJ2-3, with 13 bases fitting TRBD2. V lost 5 bases to trimming and J lost 1 base; unmatched junction nucleotides: 9. CDR3 length: 18 amino acids. Germline CDR1 SEHNR, CDR2 FQNEAQ (reference sequence). The CDR3 nucleotides read TGTGCCAGCAGCGGACTAGCGGGAGTCGTGAAGGGCACAGATACGCAGTATTTT. Residues: CASSGLAGVVKGTDTQYF. The variable domain in full, completed from reference TRBV7-9 and TRBJ2-3, reads DTGVSQNPRHKITKRGQNVTFRCDPISEHNRLYWYRQTLGQGPEFLTYFQNEAQLEKSRLLSDRFSAERPKGSFSTLEIQRTEQGDSAMYLCASSGLAGVVKGTDTQYFGPGTRLTVL.

V is TRBV7-9 and J is TRBJ2-7; no definite D call. The germline V gene encodes CDR1 SEHNR and CDR2 FQNEAQ (reference sequence). V lost 4 bases and J 1 base, leaving 11 bases between the germline ends. The CDR3 runs to 14 residues. CDR3 loop: CASSSPAGSYEQYF. Written as DNA, the CDR3 is TGTGCCAGCAGCTCCCCGGCAGGATCCTACGAGCAGTACTTC.

V is TRBV6-5 and J is TRBJ1-2; weak D call: TRBD1 (6 bases). CDR1 and CDR2 from the germline V gene are MNHEY and SVGAGI. CDR3 length equals 15 residues. V gave up 6 bases and J gave up 5 bases, with 19 bases separating them. CDR3 nucleotides: TGTGCCAGCAGATTCATGGGGCAGGGGATATATGGCTACACCTTC. It is translated as CASRFMGQGIYGYTF.

DNA for the CDR3: TGTGCCAGTAGCCATCAGACTGTCTCTGGAAACACCATATATTTT. Its translation: CASSHQTVSGNTIYF. The rearrangement joins TRBV19 to TRBJ1-3, with D unclear. Germline-derived CDR1 and CDR2 are LNHDA and SQIVND (reference sequence). This CDR3 comprises 15 residues. Trimming pared 6 bases from V and 0 bases from J, leaving 12 bases between. The full variable domain, completed using reference TRBV19 and TRBJ1-3, is DGGITQSPKYLFRKEGQNVTLSCEQNLNHDAMYWYRQDPGQGLRLIYYSQIVNDFQKGDIAEGYSVSREKKESFPLTVTSAQKNPTAFYLCASSHQTVSGNTIYFGEGSWLTVV.

V is TRBV9 and J is TRBJ2-1, with a weak D call TRBD1 (6 bases). V dropped 1 base and J dropped 3 bases, with 11 bases sitting between them. The germline gives CDR1 SGDLS, CDR2 YYNGEE. The CDR3 length is 15 residues. The CDR3 region is CASSVSEQGYNEQFF. The CDR3 coding sequence is TGTGCCAGCAGCGTATCCGAACAGGGCTACAATGAGCAGTTCTTC.

The V and J genes are TRBV28 and TRBJ2-1; tentatively, D is TRBD1 (7 bases). Germline-derived CDR1 and CDR2 are MDHEN and SYDVKM. The CDR3 totals 16 residues. The V end was cut by 7 bases, the J end by 4 bases, with 20 bases between. The CDR3 DNA reads as TGTGCCAGCACCTCAACCAGGGGGGCTTCTTACAATGAGCAGTTCTTC. The encoded protein is CASTSTRGASYNEQFF. The full variable domain, completed using reference TRBV28 and TRBJ2-1, is DVKVTQSSRYLVKRTGEKVFLECVQDMDHENMFWYRQDPGLGLRLIYFSYDVKMKEKGDIPEGYSVSREKKERFSLILESASTNQTSMYLCASTSTRGASYNEQFFGPGTRLTVL.

This clone is a singleton in its sample. The chain uses TRBV6-5 and TRBJ2-3; the match to TRBD1 covers 8 bases. The trim removed 7 bases at V and 4 bases at J, leaving 10 bases unmatched. Germline V lookup: CDR1 MNHEY, CDR2 SVGAGI. The CDR3 covers 15 residues. The CDR3 protein is CASNRQGISADTQYF. CDR3 sequence (DNA): TGTGCCAGCAATCGACAGGGGATATCAGCAGATACGCAGTATTTT.

V and J are TRBV2 and TRBJ2-2; TRBD1 might be the D (6 bases). V lost 4 bases, J lost 6 bases, and 15 bases lay in between. The CDR3 is made up of 15 amino acids. Looked up from germline, CDR1 is SNHLY and CDR2 is FYNNEI. CDR3 nucleotide sequence: TGTGCCAGCAGTGGGGTAGCAGGGGCCCCCGGGGAGCTGTTTTTT. The encoded protein is CASSGVAGAPGELFF.

In this sample, this clone turned up once. The chain employs TRBV6-1 and TRBJ2-4, with a possible D match to TRBD1 (6 bases). The CDR3 length is 14 residues. The V and J ends lost 10 bases and 3 bases respectively, with 16 bases between them. Germline lookup yields CDR1 MNHNS and CDR2 SASEGT. The CDR3: CATSEQGSKNIQYF. The DNA for the CDR3 is TGTGCCACCTCGGAGCAGGGGAGCAAAAACATTCAGTACTTC.